This TCR beta chain was documented in a study of shared clonotypes between healthy human individuals. TCRdb's copy holds only in-frame clones and misses some; the assay was immunoSEQ multiplex PCR. The table lists 2,500,000 or so clones, roughly 93% of them singletons. The source material was naive CD4+ T cells from PBMCs. As to subset: CD45RA+ positively selected. This TCR was sampled from a man between 18 and 35 years old in good health. Some clones in this sample may be carry-over from other donors' samples.

Here the CDR3 DNA reads TGTGCCAGCAGAGCCCCGGGACTAGCCGCAGATACGCAGTATTTT. This translates into CASRAPGLAADTQYF. The gene calls are TRBV6-6 and TRBJ2-3, with 9 positions matching TRBD2. Per the germline V gene, CDR1 is MNHNY and CDR2 is SVGAGI (reference sequence). V shed 6 bases and J 4 bases; nucleotides not matched to a gene: 8. The CDR3 covers 15 residues.